This record concerns one T cell receptor (beta chain) sequence. The sample comes from a study of cytotoxic CD8 clonotypes in ibrutinib-treated CLL. Sequencing used immunoSEQ multiplex PCR; TCRdb keeps in-frame clones, though not all of them. The sample lists some 15,000 clones; 55% to 80% were seen once. Germline trimming cut 0 bases from V and 6 bases from J; bases unmatched to any gene: 2. Germline loops: CDR1 SGDLS, CDR2 YYNGEE. This CDR3 is 14 amino acids long. The source material was PBMCs, sampled before ibrutinib treatment. This sequence was found in a human donor with chronic lymphocytic leukemia. This chain links TRBV9 with TRBJ1-2; 10 nucleotides match TRBD1. As DNA, the CDR3 is TGTGCCAGCAGCGTAGTCGGGACAGGGGATGGCTACACCTTC. As protein: CASSVVGTGDGYTF. Based on the CDR3 plus reference TRBV9 and TRBJ1-2, the full variable domain is DSGVTQTPKHLITATGQRVTLRCSPRSGDLSVYWYQQSLDQGLQFLIQYYNGEERAKGNILERFSAQQFPDLHSELNLSSLELGDSALYFCASSVVGTGDGYTFGSGTRLTVV.